This passage covers 27 T cell receptor beta chains from one sample sequenced in a study of shared clonotypes between healthy human individuals. Sequencing was performed with immunoSEQ multiplex PCR; in TCRdb, only in-frame clones are kept and a portion is missing. The sample carries around 2.1 million clones, 90% to 97% recorded once. Sequencing used naive CD4+ T cells sorted from blood. Subset described: CD45RA+ positively selected. Every receptor here comes from a man aged 18 to 30 in good health.

The V call is TRBV30, the J call TRBJ2-7; D unresolved. Germline-derived CDR1 and CDR2 are GTSNPN and SVGIG (reference sequence). Trimming left V 2 bases short and J 2 bases short, with 7 bases between. CDR3 length: 12 residues. In DNA form, the CDR3 reads TGTGCCTGGAGTCCCAGGACCTACGAGCAGTACTTC. Its translation is CAWSPRTYEQYF.

This rearrangement joins TRBV6-6 to TRBJ2-7; tentative D call: TRBD1 (6 bases). The CDR3 contains 14 residues. V was pared by 9 bases and J by 5 bases, with 20 bases between. In germline, CDR1 is MNHNY, CDR2 SVGAGI (reference sequence). CDR3 region: CASTPGTGSHEQYF. CDR3 nucleotide sequence: TGTGCCAGTACACCTGGTACAGGGTCCCACGAGCAGTACTTC.

The chain has TRBV7-6 and TRBJ2-1; weak D call: TRBD1 (6 bases). This CDR3 spans 15 amino acids. Deletions cut 2 bases from V and 7 bases from J, with 15 bases between. Germline V gene lookup returns CDR1 SGHVS and CDR2 FNYEAQ. CDR3 nucleotide sequence: TGTGCCAGCAGCTTATCCTTTGGACAGTCTAATGAGCAGTTCTTC. As protein: CASSLSFGQSNEQFF. Combining the CDR3 with reference TRBV7-6 and TRBJ2-1 gives the whole variable domain GAGVSQSPRYKVTKRGQDVALRCDPISGHVSLYWYRQALGQGPEFLTYFNYEAQQDKSGLPNDRFSAERPEGSISTLTIQRTEQRDSAMYRCASSLSFGQSNEQFFGPGTRLTVL.

This chain uses TRBV30 with TRBJ2-2; 9 nucleotides line up with TRBD1. CDR3 size: 15 residues. After removal of 1 base from V and 0 bases from J, the junction contained 0 bases not matched to a gene. CDR1 and CDR2 from the germline V gene are GTSNPN and SVGIG (reference sequence). Here the CDR3 reads CAWSGDRANTGELFF. CDR3 bases: TGTGCCTGGAGTGGGGACAGGGCGAACACCGGGGAGCTGTTTTTT. The complete variable domain, with remaining parts taken from reference TRBV30 and TRBJ2-2, reads SQTIHQWPATLVQPVGSPLSLECTVEGTSNPNLYWYRQAAGRGLQLLFYSVGIGQISSEVPQNLSASRPQDRQFILSSKKLLLSDSGFYLCAWSGDRANTGELFFGEGSRLTVL.

The chain has TRBV11-2 and TRBJ1-5; tentative D call: TRBD1 (6 bases). Germline V lookup: CDR1 SGHAT, CDR2 FQNNGV. CDR3 length: 15 residues. The ends were cut back, 1 base at V and 6 bases at J, with 13 bases in the middle. The CDR3 DNA is TGTGCCAGCAGCTTAGTGGCAGACAGGACTCAGCCCCAGCATTTT. It is translated as CASSLVADRTQPQHF.

Of note for this clone: Other DNA sequences of this sample code for an identical CDR3. This chain joins TRBV29-1 and TRBJ2-3; 7 positions match TRBD2. CDR3 length equals 13 residues. V lost 6 bases to trimming and J lost 1 base; unmatched junction nucleotides: 4. Germline CDR1 SQVTM, CDR2 ANQGSEA. The CDR3 protein is CSVVAGGTDTQYF. CDR3 bases: TGCAGCGTGGTAGCGGGCGGCACAGATACGCAGTATTTT.

This clone has just one count. The chain uses TRBV7-9 and TRBJ2-1; D is possibly TRBD1 (6 bases). There are 13 residues in the CDR3. From germline, CDR1 is SEHNR and CDR2 FQNEAQ (reference sequence). Trimming took 5 bases from V and 9 from J, leaving 14 bases between them. The CDR3 protein is CASSRDTSGEQFF. CDR3 sequence (DNA): TGTGCCAGCAGCCGGGACACTAGTGGTGAGCAGTTCTTC.

This chain links TRBV11-2 with TRBJ1-1; D ambiguous. The CDR3 runs 15 residues. The V end lost 0 bases, the J end lost 3 bases, and 11 bases lay between the germline ends. The V gene's germline CDR1 is SGHAT and CDR2 FQNNGV. The CDR3 DNA is TGTGCCAGCAGCTTAGAATGGATGTTTGACACTGAAGCTTTCTTT. This encodes CASSLEWMFDTEAFF.

Concerning this clone itself: Other DNA sequences from this sample encode an identical CDR3 as well. The CDR3: CASSVSGNTEAFF. In DNA, the CDR3 is TGTGCCAGCAGTGTATCGGGGAACACTGAAGCTTTCTTT. This chain links TRBV6-4 with TRBJ1-1; D uncertain. Trimming took 4 bases from V and 1 from J, leaving 7 bases between them. Germline loops: CDR1 MRHNA, CDR2 SNTAGT. The CDR3 runs 13 residues.

The V and J genes are TRBV10-3 and TRBJ2-2; D ambiguous. V was trimmed by 5 bases and J by 5 bases, leaving 9 bases between them. The germline gives CDR1 ENHRY, CDR2 SYGVKD. This CDR3 has 13 amino acids. In DNA form, the CDR3 reads TGTGCCATCAGTCTTCAGGAGACCGGGGAGCTGTTTTTT. This sequence encodes CAISLQETGELFF.

The chain is built from TRBV10-3 and TRBJ1-1; no firm D call. CDR1 is ENHRY and CDR2 is SYGVKD in the germline V gene. CDR3 size: 11 residues. V shed 10 bases and J shed 8 bases, with 14 bases lying between them. The CDR3 DNA sequence: TGTGCCACCCGACTTGAGTTCGAAGCTTTCTTT. Translated, it gives CATRLEFEAFF.

On this clone: One junction end does not reproduce the germline sequence, and a read error may be involved. V and J are TRBV7-7 and TRBJ2-5; D tentatively reads TRBD1 or TRBD2 (6 bases each). Germline values: CDR1 SSHAT, CDR2 FNYEAQ (reference sequence). The CDR3 has 15 residues. The CDR3 sequence is CASSPEGGAQETQYF. CDR3 nucleotide sequence: TGTGCTAGCAGCCCTGAGGGGGGAGCTCAAGAGACCCAGTACTTC.

The genes are TRBV4-2 and TRBJ2-5; 10 bases match TRBD1. The J segment lost 5 bases and the V segment lost 0 bases, leaving 6 bases of the junction unmatched. This CDR3 is built from 16 residues. Germline V gives CDR1 LGHNA, CDR2 YNFKEQ. CDR3 DNA sequence: TGTGCCAGCAGCCAAGATTTGGGACAGGGGACGGAGACCCAGTACTTC. Residues: CASSQDLGQGTETQYF.

This chain connects TRBV18 to TRBJ1-2, with D possibly being TRBD1 (6 bases). The CDR3 has 14 amino acids. The germline CDR1 and CDR2 sequences are KGHSH and LQKENI. Trimming stripped 3 bases from V and 4 bases from J, with 12 bases between. The CDR3: CASSPARGGYGYTF. CDR3 sequence (DNA): TGTGCCAGCTCACCGGCCAGGGGTGGCTATGGCTACACCTTC. The variable domain in full, with the rest retrieved from reference TRBV18 and TRBJ1-2, is NAGVMQNPRHLVRRRGQEARLRCSPMKGHSHVYWYRQLPEEGLKFMVYLQKENIIDESGMPKERFSAEFPKEGPSILRIQQVVRGDSAAYFCASSPARGGYGYTFGSGTRLTVV.

Concerning this clone: At one end, the junction sequence differs from germline, possibly due to a read error. The genes are TRBV7-7 and TRBJ2-2; TRBD1 matches 7 bases. In germline, CDR1 is SSHAT, CDR2 FNYEAQ (reference sequence). The CDR3 consists of 18 residues. The CDR3 DNA sequence: TGTGCTAGCAGCTCCCACCCCCCTTCAGGGGGTCGTACCGGGGAGCTGTTTTTT. Amino acid sequence: CASSSHPPSGGRTGELFF.

The rearrangement links TRBV11-2 to TRBJ2-5; 8 bases line up with TRBD1. CDR1 is SGHAT, CDR2 FQNNGV, per germline. Germline trimming cut 1 base from V and 1 base from J; bases unmatched to any gene: 5. The CDR3 contains 16 residues. In DNA, the CDR3 is TGTGCCAGCAGCTTAGGCCCGGGACAGGTCCAAGAGACCCAGTACTTC. As protein: CASSLGPGQVQETQYF. The whole variable domain, filled in from reference TRBV11-2 and TRBJ2-5, reads EAGVAQSPRYKIIEKRQSVAFWCNPISGHATLYWYQQILGQGPKLLIQFQNNGVVDDSQLPKDRFSAERLKGVDSTLKIQPAKLEDSAVYLCASSLGPGQVQETQYFGPGTRLLVL.

CDR3: CASSAKVNTEAFF. CDR3 sequence (DNA): TGTGCCAGCAGTGCGAAAGTGAACACTGAAGCTTTCTTT. J is TRBJ1-1 and V is TRBV27; D unclear. The V gene lost 5 bases and the J gene lost 0 bases, with 7 bases spanning the gap. The length of the CDR3 is 13 residues. Looked up from germline, CDR1 is MNHEY and CDR2 is SMNVEV (reference sequence).

The chain is built from TRBV4-1 and TRBJ1-1, with 9 nucleotides matching TRBD1. Trimming cost V 7 bases and J 4 bases; bases outside gene matches: 10. Germline-derived CDR1 and CDR2 are MGHRA and YSYEKL. The CDR3 extends over 15 amino acids. CDR3 DNA sequence: TGCGCCAGCAATACAAGGGACAGGGAGGGCACTGAAGCTTTCTTT. The encoded protein is CASNTRDREGTEAFF.

The chain employs TRBV30 and TRBJ2-2; possibly TRBD2 for D (6 bases). V dropped 1 base and J dropped 13 bases, with 22 bases sitting between them. This CDR3 is built from 15 residues. From germline, CDR1 is GTSNPN and CDR2 SVGIG (reference sequence). CDR3: CAWSAQAGGLQGLFF. The CDR3 region has the DNA TGTGCCTGGAGTGCCCAGGCCGGAGGGCTTCAAGGGCTGTTTTTT.

This chain links TRBV6-5 with TRBJ2-1; D is possibly TRBD1 (5 bases). V gave up 4 bases and J gave up 6 bases, with 13 bases separating them. The germline V gene has CDR1 MNHEY and CDR2 SVGAGI. The CDR3 has 14 amino acids. The CDR3 DNA follows: TGTGCCAGCAGTTCCTTGGGTAGGGGCAATGAGCAGTTCTTC. It translates to CASSSLGRGNEQFF.

The chain couples TRBV6-1 to TRBJ1-1, with D possibly TRBD1 on 5 matching bases. The ends were cut back, 2 bases at V and 0 bases at J, with 13 bases in the middle. Germline loops: CDR1 MNHNS, CDR2 SASEGT. The CDR3 has 16 residues. CDR3 in DNA: TGTGCCAGCAGTGAACCAGGGTCTATCATGAACACTGAAGCTTTCTTT. Protein sequence: CASSEPGSIMNTEAFF.

The chain uses TRBV28 and TRBJ2-3, with no clear D. This CDR3 has 13 residues. The germline V gene has CDR1 MDHEN and CDR2 SYDVKM. V lost 2 bases to trimming and J lost 4 bases, with 7 bases between them. The DNA of the CDR3 is TGTGCCAGCAGTTTAAGTTTCGCAGATACGCAGTATTTT. Amino acid sequence: CASSLSFADTQYF. Filled out from reference TRBV28 and TRBJ2-3, the complete variable domain reads DVKVTQSSRYLVKRTGEKVFLECVQDMDHENMFWYRQDPGLGLRLIYFSYDVKMKEKGDIPEGYSVSREKKERFSLILESASTNQTSMYLCASSLSFADTQYFGPGTRLTVL.

The gene calls are TRBV6-1 and TRBJ2-2; the D is unclear. Germline-derived CDR1 and CDR2 are MNHNS and SASEGT. The CDR3 consists of 14 residues. V was clipped by 1 base and J by 1 base, with 4 bases between them. Written as DNA, the CDR3 is TGTGCCAGCAGTGAAGGACTGAACACCGGGGAGCTGTTTTTT. Its protein is CASSEGLNTGELFF.

The CDR3 here is CASSPRQPDEKLFF. In DNA form, the CDR3 reads TGCGCCAGCAGCCCCCGACAGCCCGATGAAAAACTGTTTTTT. The rearrangement uses TRBV5-1 and TRBJ1-4; possible D gene TRBD1, 5 bases. Trimming stripped 4 bases from V and 6 bases from J, with 13 bases between. There are 14 residues in the CDR3. Germline V gene sequence: CDR1 SGHRS, CDR2 YFSETQ.

The CDR3: CASSILGAGYGYTF. The CDR3 DNA sequence: TGTGCCAGTAGTATCCTAGGGGCTGGTTATGGCTACACCTTC. The chain combines TRBV19 with TRBJ1-2; D is perhaps TRBD1 (5 bases). Trimming cost V 3 bases and J 5 bases, with 13 bases left between them. There are 14 residues in the CDR3. CDR1 and CDR2 from the germline V gene are LNHDA and SQIVND (reference sequence).

The chain couples TRBV4-1 to TRBJ2-7, with TRBD1 matching 12 bases. The CDR3 is 15 residues long. The V segment lost 2 bases and the J segment 5 bases; nucleotides outside the gene matches: 4. Germline CDR1 reads MGHRA; CDR2 reads YSYEKL. The CDR3 region is CASSQSGTGGDEQYF. CDR3 in DNA: TGCGCCAGCAGCCAATCCGGGACAGGGGGCGACGAGCAGTACTTC.

The gene calls are TRBV5-1 and TRBJ1-2, with no clear D. CDR3 size: 14 residues. The germline V gene has CDR1 SGHRS and CDR2 YFSETQ. Trimming shortened V by 0 bases and J by 4 bases, and 10 bases separated the two germline ends. CDR3 protein: CASSLDKGPYGYTF. The CDR3 DNA is TGCGCCAGCAGCTTGGACAAAGGACCCTATGGCTACACCTTC. The entire variable domain, with the rest obtained from reference TRBV5-1 and TRBJ1-2, is as follows: KAGVTQTPRYLIKTRGQQVTLSCSPISGHRSVSWYQQTPGQGLQFLFEYFSETQRNKGNFPGRFSGRQFSNSRSEMNVSTLELGDSALYLCASSLDKGPYGYTFGSGTRLTVV.